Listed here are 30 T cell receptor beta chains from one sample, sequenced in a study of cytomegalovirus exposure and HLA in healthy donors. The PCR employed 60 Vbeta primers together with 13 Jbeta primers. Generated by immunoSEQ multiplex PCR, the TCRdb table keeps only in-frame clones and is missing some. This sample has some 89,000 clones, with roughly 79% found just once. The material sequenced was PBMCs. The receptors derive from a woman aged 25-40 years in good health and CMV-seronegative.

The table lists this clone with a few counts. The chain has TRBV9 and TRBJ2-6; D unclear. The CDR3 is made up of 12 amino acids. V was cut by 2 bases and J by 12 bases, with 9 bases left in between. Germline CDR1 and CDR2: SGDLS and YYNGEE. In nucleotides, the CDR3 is TGTGCCAGCAGCGTCCCGGGTGGCGTCCTGACTTTC. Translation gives CASSVPGGVLTF.

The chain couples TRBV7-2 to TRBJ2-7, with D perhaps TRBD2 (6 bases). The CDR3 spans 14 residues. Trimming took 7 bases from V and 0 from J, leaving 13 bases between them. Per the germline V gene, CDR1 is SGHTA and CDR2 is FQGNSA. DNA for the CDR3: TGTGCCAGCACCCGACTAGGTGCCTCCTACGAGCAGTACTTC. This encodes CASTRLGASYEQYF.

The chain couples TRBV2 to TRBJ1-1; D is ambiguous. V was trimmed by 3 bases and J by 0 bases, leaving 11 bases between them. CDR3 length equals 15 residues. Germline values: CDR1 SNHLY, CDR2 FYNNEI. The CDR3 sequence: CASSDPQRMNTEAFF. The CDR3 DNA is TGTGCCAGCAGTGACCCACAGCGGATGAACACTGAAGCTTTCTTT.

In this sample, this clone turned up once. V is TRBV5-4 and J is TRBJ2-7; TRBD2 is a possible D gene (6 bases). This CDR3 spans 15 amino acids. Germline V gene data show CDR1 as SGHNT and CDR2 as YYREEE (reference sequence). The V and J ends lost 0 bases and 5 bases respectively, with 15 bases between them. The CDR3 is CASSLGGISRNEQYF. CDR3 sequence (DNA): TGTGCCAGCAGCTTGGGCGGGATAAGCAGGAACGAGCAGTACTTC.

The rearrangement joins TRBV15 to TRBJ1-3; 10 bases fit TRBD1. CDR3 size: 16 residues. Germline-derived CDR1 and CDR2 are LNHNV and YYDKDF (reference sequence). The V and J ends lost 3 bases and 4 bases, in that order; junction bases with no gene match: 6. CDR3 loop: CATSRAGTGVGNTIYF. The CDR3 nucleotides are TGTGCCACCAGCAGGGCCGGGACAGGGGTAGGAAACACCATATATTTT.

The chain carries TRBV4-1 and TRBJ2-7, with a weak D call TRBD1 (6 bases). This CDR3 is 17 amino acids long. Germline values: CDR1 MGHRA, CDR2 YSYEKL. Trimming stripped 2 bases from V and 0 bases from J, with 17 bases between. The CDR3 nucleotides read TGCGCCAGCAGCCAAACCAGTCCAGGGGTCGTCTCCTACGAGCAGTACTTC. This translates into CASSQTSPGVVSYEQYF.

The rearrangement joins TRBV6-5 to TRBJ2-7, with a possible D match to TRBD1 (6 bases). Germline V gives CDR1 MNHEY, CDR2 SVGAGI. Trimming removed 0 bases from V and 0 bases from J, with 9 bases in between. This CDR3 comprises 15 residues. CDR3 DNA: TGTGCCAGCAGTTACTCGGCAGGGGTCTCCTACGAGCAGTACTTC. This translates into CASSYSAGVSYEQYF.

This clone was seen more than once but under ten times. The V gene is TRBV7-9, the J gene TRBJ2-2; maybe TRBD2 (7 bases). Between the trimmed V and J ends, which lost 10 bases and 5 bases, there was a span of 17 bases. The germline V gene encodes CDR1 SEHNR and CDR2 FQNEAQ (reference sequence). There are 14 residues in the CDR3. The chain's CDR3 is CATGRDIRTGELFF. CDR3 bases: TGTGCCACTGGGAGGGACATTCGGACCGGGGAGCTGTTTTTT.

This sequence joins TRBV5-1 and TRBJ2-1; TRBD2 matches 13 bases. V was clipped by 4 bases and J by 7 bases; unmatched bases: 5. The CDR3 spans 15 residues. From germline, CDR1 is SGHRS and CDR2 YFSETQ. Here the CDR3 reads CASSLRTSGGNEQFF. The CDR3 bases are TGCGCCAGCAGCCTAAGGACTAGCGGGGGTAATGAGCAGTTCTTC.

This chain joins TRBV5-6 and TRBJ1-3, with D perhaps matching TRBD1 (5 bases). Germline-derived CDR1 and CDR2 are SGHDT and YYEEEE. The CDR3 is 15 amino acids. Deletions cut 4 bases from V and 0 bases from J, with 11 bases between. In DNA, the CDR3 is TGTGCCAGCAGCCTTGGGGCCTCCTCTGGAAACACCATATATTTT. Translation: CASSLGASSGNTIYF.

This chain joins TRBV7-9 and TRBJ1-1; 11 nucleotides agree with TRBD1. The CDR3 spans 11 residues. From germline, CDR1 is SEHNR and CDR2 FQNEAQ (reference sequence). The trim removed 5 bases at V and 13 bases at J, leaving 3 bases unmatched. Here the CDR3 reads CASSLGQGVFF. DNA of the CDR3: TGTGCCAGCAGCCTGGGACAGGGGGTTTTCTTT.

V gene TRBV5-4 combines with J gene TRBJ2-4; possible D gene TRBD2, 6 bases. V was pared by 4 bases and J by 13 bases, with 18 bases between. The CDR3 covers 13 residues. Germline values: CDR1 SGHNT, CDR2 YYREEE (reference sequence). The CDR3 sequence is CASSRDGGEVQYF. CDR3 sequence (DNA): TGTGCCAGCAGCCGGGATGGCGGGGAGGTCCAGTACTTC. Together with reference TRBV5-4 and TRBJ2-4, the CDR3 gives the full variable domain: ETGVTQSPTHLIKTRGQQVTLRCSSQSGHNTVSWYQQALGQGPQFIFQYYREEENGRGNFPPRFSGLQFPNYSSELNVNALELDDSALYLCASSRDGGEVQYFGAGTRLSVL.

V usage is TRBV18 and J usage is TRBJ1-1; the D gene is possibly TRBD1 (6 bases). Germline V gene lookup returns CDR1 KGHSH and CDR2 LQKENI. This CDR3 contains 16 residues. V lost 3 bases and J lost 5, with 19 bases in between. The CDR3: CASSPPRGGESTEAFF. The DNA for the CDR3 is TGTGCCAGCTCACCCCCTCGAGGGGGGGAGAGTACTGAAGCTTTCTTT.

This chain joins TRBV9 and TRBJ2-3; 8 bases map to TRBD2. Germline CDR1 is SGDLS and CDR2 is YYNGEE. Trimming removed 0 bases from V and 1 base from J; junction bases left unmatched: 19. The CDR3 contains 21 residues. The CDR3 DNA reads TGTGCCAGCAGCGTAGAGTTGGGCGGGAGGACCTCCCCCACCGGCACAGATACGCAGTATTTT. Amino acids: CASSVELGGRTSPTGTDTQYF.

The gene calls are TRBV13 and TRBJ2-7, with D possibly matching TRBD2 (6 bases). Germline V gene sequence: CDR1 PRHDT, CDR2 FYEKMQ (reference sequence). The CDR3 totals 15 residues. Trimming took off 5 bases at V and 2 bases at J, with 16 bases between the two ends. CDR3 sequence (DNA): TGTGCCAGCAGCCCAAAAGGAGGACTACCCTACGAGCAGTACTTC. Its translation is CASSPKGGLPYEQYF.

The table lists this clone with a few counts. The CDR3 sequence is CASSQVWSRTSESTDTQYF. For the CDR3, the DNA is TGTGCCAGCAGCCAAGTTTGGTCCCGGACTAGCGAGAGCACAGATACGCAGTATTTT. The V and J genes are TRBV4-2 and TRBJ2-3, with 9 nucleotides matching TRBD2. The junction had 11 bases not matched to a gene; V was cut back by 1 base and J by 0 bases. The CDR3 consists of 19 residues. In germline, CDR1 is LGHNA, CDR2 YNFKEQ.

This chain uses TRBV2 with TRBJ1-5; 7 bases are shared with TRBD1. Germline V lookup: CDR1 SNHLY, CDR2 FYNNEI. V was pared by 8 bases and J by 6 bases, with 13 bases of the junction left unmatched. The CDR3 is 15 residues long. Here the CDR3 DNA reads TGTGCCAGCGGCGAAAGACAGGGATTGGGTCAGCCCCAGCATTTT. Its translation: CASGERQGLGQPQHF.

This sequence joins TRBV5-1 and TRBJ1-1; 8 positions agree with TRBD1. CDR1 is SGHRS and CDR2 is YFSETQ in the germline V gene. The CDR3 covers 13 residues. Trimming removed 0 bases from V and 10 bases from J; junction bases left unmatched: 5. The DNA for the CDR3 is TGCGCCAGCAGCTTGGTCGAGACAGGGGCAGCTTTCTTT. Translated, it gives CASSLVETGAAFF.

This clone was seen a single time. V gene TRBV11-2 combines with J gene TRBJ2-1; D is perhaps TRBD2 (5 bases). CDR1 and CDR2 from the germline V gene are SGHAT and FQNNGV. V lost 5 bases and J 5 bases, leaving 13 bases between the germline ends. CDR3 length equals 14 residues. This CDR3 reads CASSLSGFDNEQFF. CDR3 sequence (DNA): TGTGCCAGCAGCCTAAGCGGATTTGACAATGAGCAGTTCTTC.

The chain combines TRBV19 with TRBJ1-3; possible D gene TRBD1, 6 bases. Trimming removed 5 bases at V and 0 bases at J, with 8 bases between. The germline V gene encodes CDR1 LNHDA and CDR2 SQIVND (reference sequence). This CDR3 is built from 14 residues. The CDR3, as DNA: TGTGCCAGTAGTTCGGACAGCTCTGGAAACACCATATATTTT. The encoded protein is CASSSDSSGNTIYF.

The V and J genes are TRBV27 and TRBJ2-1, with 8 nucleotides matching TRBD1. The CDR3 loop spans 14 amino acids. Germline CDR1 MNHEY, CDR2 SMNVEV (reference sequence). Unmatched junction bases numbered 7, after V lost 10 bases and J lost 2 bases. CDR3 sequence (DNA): TGTGCCACCAAGGACAGGGTAACCTACAATGAGCAGTTCTTC. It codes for CATKDRVTYNEQFF.

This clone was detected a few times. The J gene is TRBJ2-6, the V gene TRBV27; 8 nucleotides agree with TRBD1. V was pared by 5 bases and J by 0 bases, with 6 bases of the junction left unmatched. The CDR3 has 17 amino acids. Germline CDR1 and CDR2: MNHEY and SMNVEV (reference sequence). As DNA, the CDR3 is TGTGCCAGCAGTGGACAGGGTCCAGCCTCTGGGGCCAACGTCCTGACTTTC. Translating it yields CASSGQGPASGANVLTF.

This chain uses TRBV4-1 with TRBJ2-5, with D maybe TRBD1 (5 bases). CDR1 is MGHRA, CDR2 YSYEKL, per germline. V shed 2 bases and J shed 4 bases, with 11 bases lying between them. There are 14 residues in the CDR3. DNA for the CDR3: TGCGCCAGCAGCCAACCGACAGACGGAGAGACCCAGTACTTC. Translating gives CASSQPTDGETQYF.

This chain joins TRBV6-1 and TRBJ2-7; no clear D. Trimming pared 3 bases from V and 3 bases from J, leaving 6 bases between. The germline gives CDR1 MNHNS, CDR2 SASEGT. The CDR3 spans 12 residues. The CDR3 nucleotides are TGTGCCAGCAGTGAGACATACTACGAGCAGTACTTC. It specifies CASSETYYEQYF.

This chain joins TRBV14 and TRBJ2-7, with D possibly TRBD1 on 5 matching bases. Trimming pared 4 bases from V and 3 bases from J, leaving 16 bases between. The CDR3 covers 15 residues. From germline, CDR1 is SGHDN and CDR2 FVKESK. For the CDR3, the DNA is TGTGCCAGCAGCCCGTCGTGGGGCTCCCTCTACGAGCAGTACTTC. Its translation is CASSPSWGSLYEQYF.

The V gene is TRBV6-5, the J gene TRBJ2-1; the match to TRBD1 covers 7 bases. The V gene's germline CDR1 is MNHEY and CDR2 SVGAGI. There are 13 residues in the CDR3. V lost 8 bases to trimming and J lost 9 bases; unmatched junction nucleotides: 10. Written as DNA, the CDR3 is TGTGCCAGCGGCCTGACAGGGTGGGGTGAGCAGTTCTTC. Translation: CASGLTGWGEQFF.

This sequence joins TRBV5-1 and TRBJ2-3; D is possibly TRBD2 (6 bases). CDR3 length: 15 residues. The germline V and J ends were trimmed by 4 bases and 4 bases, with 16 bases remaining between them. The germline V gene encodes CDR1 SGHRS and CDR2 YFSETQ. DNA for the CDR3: TGCGCCAGCAGCCCCACCGGGACTGCCCCAGATACGCAGTATTTT. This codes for CASSPTGTAPDTQYF.

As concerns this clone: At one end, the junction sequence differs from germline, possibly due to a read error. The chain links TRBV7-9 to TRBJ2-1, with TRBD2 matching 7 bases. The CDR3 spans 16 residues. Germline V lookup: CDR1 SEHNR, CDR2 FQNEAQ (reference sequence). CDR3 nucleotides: TGTTCCAGCAGCCCCCGACTAGCCACGTGGGGCAATGAGCAGTTCTTC. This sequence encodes CSSSPRLATWGNEQFF.

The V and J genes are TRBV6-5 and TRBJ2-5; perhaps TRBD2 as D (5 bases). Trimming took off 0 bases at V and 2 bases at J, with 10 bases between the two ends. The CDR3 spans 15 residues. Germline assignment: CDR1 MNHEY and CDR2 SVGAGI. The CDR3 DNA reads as TGTGCCAGCAGTTACTCTGGGCGGGCTCAAGAGACCCAGTACTTC. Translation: CASSYSGRAQETQYF.

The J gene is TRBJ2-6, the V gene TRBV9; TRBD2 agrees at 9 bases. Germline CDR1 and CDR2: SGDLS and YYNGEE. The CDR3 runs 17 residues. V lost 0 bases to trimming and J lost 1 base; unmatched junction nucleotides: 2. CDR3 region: CASSVGTSASGANVLTF. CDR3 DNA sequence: TGTGCCAGCAGCGTAGGGACTAGCGCTTCTGGGGCCAACGTCCTGACTTTC.